Listed below are T cell receptor beta chains from one sample, sequenced in a study of shared T cell receptors in the human thymus. Sequencing used immunoSEQ multiplex PCR; TCRdb keeps in-frame clones, though not all of them. The profile shows hundreds of thousands of clones, about 90% of them singletons. The sample was also linked to a second study, of human thymus T cells.

The sample comprised thymocytes. These receptors all stem from a boy less than two years old with a congenital heart defect. The CDR3 runs from the conserved cysteine through the conserved F or W. The D gene is left open where the match is weak. Where a row states a size, it is once, few, many or the class of an expanded clone; other rows omit it.

V	D	size	J	CDR3	DNA
TRBV19	TRBD2	.	TRBJ2-1	CASSILGRTSGIHEQFF	TGTGCCAGTAGTATACTTGGACGGACTAGCGGGATCCATGAGCAGTTCTTC
TRBV2	.	.	TRBJ1-2	CASSRPGTTYYGYTF	TGTGCCAGCAGTCGTCCCGGGACAACTTACTATGGCTACACCTTC
TRBV14	TRBD1	.	TRBJ2-7	CASSQEDRGYHYEQYF	TGTGCCAGCAGCCAAGAGGACAGGGGCTACCACTACGAGCAGTACTTC
TRBV5-1	TRBD1	.	TRBJ2-7	CASREQGTPYEQYF	TGCGCCAGCAGGGAACAGGGGACCCCCTACGAGCAGTACTTC
TRBV28	TRBD2	.	TRBJ2-7	CASSFSGSLVYEQYF	TGTGCCAGCAGTTTTAGCGGGAGTTTGGTCTACGAGCAGTACTTC
TRBV4-3	TRBD2	once	TRBJ2-3	CASSHLAGLGTDTQYF	TGCGCCAGCAGCCATCTAGCGGGCCTAGGGACAGATACGCAGTATTTT
TRBV6-6	TRBD1	.	TRBJ1-6	CASSYSVDRGDSPLHF	TGTGCCAGCAGTTACTCGGTGGACAGGGGAGATTCCCCCCTCCACTTT
TRBV27	.	.	TRBJ1-2	CASSFRGGEEGYTF	TGTGCCAGCAGTTTCCGTGGAGGGGAGGAGGGCTACACCTTC
TRBV27	.	once	TRBJ1-1	CASSPQGVEAFF	TGTGCCAGCAGCCCCCAGGGTGTGGAAGCTTTCTTT
TRBV5-1	TRBD2	.	TRBJ2-1	CASSLGRLAGGSYNEQFF	TGCGCCAGCAGCTTGGGCCGACTAGCGGGGGGTTCCTACAATGAGCAGTTCTTC
TRBV28	TRBD1	.	TRBJ1-3	CASRGTAPSTGNTIYF	TGTGCCAGCAGGGGGACAGCGCCTTCGACCGGAAACACCATATATTTT
TRBV7-9	.	.	TRBJ2-5	CASRAGEETQYF	TGTGCCAGCAGGGCAGGGGAAGAGACCCAGTACTTC
TRBV11-2	.	once	TRBJ2-1	CASSFGGLYNEQFF	TGTGCCAGCAGCTTCGGGGGTCTCTACAATGAGCAGTTCTTC
TRBV30	TRBD2	.	TRBJ2-1	CAWRSLADTFNEQFF	TGTGCCTGGAGATCGCTAGCGGACACATTCAATGAGCAGTTCTTC
TRBV30	.	.	TRBJ1-5	CAWSPSRGGPQHF	TGTGCCTGGAGTCCCTCACGAGGAGGGCCCCAGCATTTT
TRBV4-1	.	.	TRBJ1-2	CASSPRQNYGYTF	TGCGCCAGCAGCCCTCGACAGAACTATGGCTACACCTTC
TRBV9	TRBD1	.	TRBJ1-6	CASSVDWLGQDNSPLHF	TGTGCCAGCAGCGTAGATTGGCTCGGACAGGATAATTCCCCCCTCCACTTT
TRBV14	.	.	TRBJ2-7	CASSTGIHYEQYF	TGTGCCAGCAGCACAGGGATCCACTACGAGCAGTACTTC
TRBV10-3	.	.	TRBJ2-4	CAISEYEVMETKNIQYF	TGTGCCATCAGTGAGTATGAGGTAATGGAAACCAAAAACATTCAGTACTTC
TRBV6-1	.	.	TRBJ2-1	CASRRDRKGNEQFF	TGTGCCAGCAGACGAGACAGGAAGGGCAATGAGCAGTTCTTC
TRBV9	TRBD1	.	TRBJ2-1	CASSVVPKGACSYNEQFF	TGTGCCAGCAGCGTAGTTCCGAAGGGGGCCTGCTCCTACAATGAGCAGTTCTTC
TRBV27	TRBD1	.	TRBJ2-7	CASSRGTGLSEQYF	TGTGCCAGCAGTCGCGGGACAGGCCTATCCGAGCAGTACTTC
TRBV28	.	.	TRBJ1-4	CASSLIRGGEKLFF	TGTGCCAGCAGTTTGATCCGGGGGGGTGAAAAACTGTTTTTT
TRBV10-3	.	.	TRBJ2-3	CAISDSGLPTSTDTQYF	TGTGCCATCAGTGACAGCGGACTTCCTACTAGCACAGATACGCAGTATTTT
TRBV4-2	TRBD2	.	TRBJ2-7	CASSGTSPPYYEQYF	TGTGCCAGCAGCGGGACTAGCCCTCCGTACTACGAGCAGTACTTC
TRBV15	.	.	TRBJ2-5	CATSRDLGGKETQYF	TGTGCCACCAGCAGAGATCTAGGAGGGAAAGAGACCCAGTACTTC
TRBV5-4	.	.	TRBJ2-3	CASSFGLRITDTQYF	TGTGCCAGCAGCTTCGGACTCCGGATCACAGATACGCAGTATTTT
TRBV5-1	TRBD1	.	TRBJ1-1	CASSPDREGRNTEAFF	TGCGCCAGCAGCCCGGACAGGGAGGGTCGGAACACTGAAGCTTTCTTT
TRBV4-3	TRBD2	.	TRBJ2-7	CASSQDPTSGTGEQYF	TGCGCCAGCAGCCAAGATCCGACTAGCGGGACGGGCGAGCAGTACTTC